This T cell receptor beta chain was recovered during a study of blood T cell repertoires in COVID-19 (dated by TCRdb to the early 2020s). With respect to the entire study: Samples from collaborators originated in the United States, Italy and Spain and spanned both the acute and convalescent phases of COVID-19. Samples were obtained from the ongoing ImmuneRACE study (first 160 participants) and from 1,000 to 1,500 subjects provided by 6 global collaborators. HLA class I and class II types, where available, came from metadata supplied by the sample provider rather than from assay-based typing. The repertoires were released in a freely available public database meant as a resource for research on the immune response to SARS-CoV-2. Deeply sampled blood TCRbeta repertoires from subjects exposed to, actively infected with, or recovered from COVID-19 were included in the dataset. The material from the prospective study consisted of cDNA or gDNA derived from T cells, B-cell-depleted T cells, or PBMCs. The sample metadata nearly always contained a de-identified subject ID, COVID-19 status, age in years and sex. On the study overall, not on this receptor specifically: Clinical and demographic metadata were provided uncurated, with the amount varying by source and participant.

Collaborating institutions collected whole blood in K2EDTA tubes following their own protocols. Collaborator samples were shipped for TCRbeta analysis as frozen whole blood, isolated PBMCs, or DNA extracted from either sample type. TCRbeta CDR3 regions were amplified from genomic DNA using the immunoSEQ Assay, a bias-controlled multiplex PCR. From the authors' description of their analysis: The number of nucleated cells in each sample was estimated from the amplification of reference gene primers within the assay. To quantify the absolute abundance of each unique TCRbeta CDR3 rearrangement, sequence reads were collapsed and filtered. Productive Simpson clonality was computed per sample as the square root of Simpson's diversity index over productive rearrangements. As stored in TCRdb, this immuneACCESS dataset retains in-frame rearrangements with V and J assigned. A fraction of the clones does not appear; measured against another copy, unresolved V genes explain less than half of the discrepancy, and the remainder lacks a known reason. That table gives V, J and clone size, and the DNA gave D and trimming. Recorded for this sample are 150,000 to 200,000 clones; around 85% of them occurred a single time. 2.1% of the sample is in the top ten clones.

CDR1 is given as SGHTS and CDR2 as YDEGEE, both from the germline V gene. Including the terminal cysteine and phenylalanine, the CDR3 comprises 15 residues. Only the CDR3 DNA is retained, 45 bases long and in frame from the first base. At the junction V is shortened by 4 bases and J by 7 bases; bases outside the gene matches: 13. This clone was seen only once. Its antigen is currently not known. Base qualities are not provided; no much larger clone lies one nucleotide away. The sequence links TRBV5-8 to TRBJ2-7; 8 middle bases align to TRBD1. The TCR originated in a man aged 70 or older with active or convalescent COVID-19. What was sequenced was peripheral blood. At the DNA level, the sequence is TGTGCCAGCAGCGGCCTAGGGACAGGTTGGAGAGAGCAGTACTTC. Its protein is CASSGLGTGWREQYF.